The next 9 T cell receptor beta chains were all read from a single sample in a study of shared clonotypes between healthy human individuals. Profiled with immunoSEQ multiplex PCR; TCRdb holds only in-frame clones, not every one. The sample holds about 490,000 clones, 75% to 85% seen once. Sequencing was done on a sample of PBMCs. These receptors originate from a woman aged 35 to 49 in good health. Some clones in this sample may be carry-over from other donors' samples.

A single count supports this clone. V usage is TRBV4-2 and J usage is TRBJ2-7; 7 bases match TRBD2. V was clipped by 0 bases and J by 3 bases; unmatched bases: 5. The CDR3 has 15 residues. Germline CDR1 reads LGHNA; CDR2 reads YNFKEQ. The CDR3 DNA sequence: TGTGCCAGCAGCCAAGATAGGCCTAGCGGCTACGAGCAGTACTTC. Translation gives CASSQDRPSGYEQYF.

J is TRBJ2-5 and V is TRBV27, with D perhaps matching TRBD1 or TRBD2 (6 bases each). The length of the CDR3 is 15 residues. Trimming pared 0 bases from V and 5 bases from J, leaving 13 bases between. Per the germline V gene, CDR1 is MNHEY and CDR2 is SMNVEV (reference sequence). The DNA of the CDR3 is TGTGCCAGCAGTTTATCACGGGGGCGGCTGGAGACCCAGTACTTC. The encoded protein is CASSLSRGRLETQYF.

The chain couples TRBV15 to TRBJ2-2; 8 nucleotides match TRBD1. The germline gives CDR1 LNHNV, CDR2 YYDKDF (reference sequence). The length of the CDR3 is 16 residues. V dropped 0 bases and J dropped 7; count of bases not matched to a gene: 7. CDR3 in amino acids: CATSRDRGRIGGELFF. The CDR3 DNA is TGTGCCACCAGCAGAGACAGGGGGCGAATTGGCGGGGAGCTGTTTTTT.

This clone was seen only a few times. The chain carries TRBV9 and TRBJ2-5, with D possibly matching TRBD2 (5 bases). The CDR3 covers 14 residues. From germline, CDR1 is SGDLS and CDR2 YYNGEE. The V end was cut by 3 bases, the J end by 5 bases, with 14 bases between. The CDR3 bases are TGTGCCAGCAGCGCCTCCACGAGGGTGGAGACCCAGTACTTC. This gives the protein CASSASTRVETQYF.

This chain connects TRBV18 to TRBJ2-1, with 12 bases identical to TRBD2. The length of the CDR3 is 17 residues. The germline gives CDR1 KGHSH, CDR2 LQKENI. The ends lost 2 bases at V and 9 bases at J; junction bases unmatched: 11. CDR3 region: CASSPVRLAGGPVEQFF. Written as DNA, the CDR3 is TGTGCCAGCTCACCAGTGCGCCTAGCGGGAGGGCCAGTTGAGCAGTTCTTC.

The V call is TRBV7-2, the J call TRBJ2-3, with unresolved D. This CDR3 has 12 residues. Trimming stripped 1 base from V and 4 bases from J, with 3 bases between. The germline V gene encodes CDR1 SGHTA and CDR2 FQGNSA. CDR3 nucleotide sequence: TGTGCCAGCAGCTTAGACGCAGATACGCAGTATTTT. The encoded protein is CASSLDADTQYF.

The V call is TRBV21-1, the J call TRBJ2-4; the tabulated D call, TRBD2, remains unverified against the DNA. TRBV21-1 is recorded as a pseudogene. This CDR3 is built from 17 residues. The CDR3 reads CASSKVMREVAKNIQYF. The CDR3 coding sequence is TGTGCCAGCAGCAAAGTAATGCGGGAGGTAGCCAAAAACATTCAGTACTTC.

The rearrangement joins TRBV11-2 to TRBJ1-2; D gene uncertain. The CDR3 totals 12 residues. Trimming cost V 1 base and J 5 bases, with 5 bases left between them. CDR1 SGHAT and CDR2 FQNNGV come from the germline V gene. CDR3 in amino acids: CASSLVGYGYTF. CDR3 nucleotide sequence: TGTGCCAGCAGCTTAGTGGGGTATGGCTACACCTTC.

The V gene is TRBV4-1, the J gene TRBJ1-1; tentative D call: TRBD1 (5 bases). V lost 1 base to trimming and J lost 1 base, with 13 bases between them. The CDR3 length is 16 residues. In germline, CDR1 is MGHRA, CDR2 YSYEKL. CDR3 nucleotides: TGCGCCAGCAGCCAAGCCCCCGGACACCCGAACACTGAAGCTTTCTTT. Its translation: CASSQAPGHPNTEAFF.